A single T cell receptor beta chain is shown here with its context. Generated by immunoSEQ multiplex PCR, the TCRdb table keeps only in-frame clones and is missing some. Of just over 50,000 clones in the sample, 92% were seen once. This sample was taken from a study of T cell changes during pregnancy in multiple sclerosis. The CDR3 runs to 14 residues. The germline V gene encodes CDR1 SNHLY and CDR2 FYNNEI. The V end was cut by 2 bases, the J end by 5 bases, with 10 bases between. This chain links TRBV2 with TRBJ2-1, with D perhaps matching TRBD2 (6 bases). This clonotype was sampled from a female donor with multiple sclerosis, enrolled in a pregnancy study. Here the sequenced sample was CD4+ T cells from peripheral blood mononuclear cells, taken after pregnancy. The CDR3 DNA is TGTGCCAGCAGTGAAATAGGCGGGAACAATGAGCAGTTCTTC. It codes for CASSEIGGNNEQFF.